The subject of this entry is one TCR beta chain. This record belongs to a study of shared clonotypes between healthy human individuals. V lost 3 bases, J lost 5 bases, and 7 bases lay in between. CDR3 length: 12 amino acids. The V gene's germline CDR1 is SGHTA and CDR2 FQGNSA. The run depth of the assay was deep. Libraries were prepared by immunoSEQ multiplex PCR; TCRdb keeps only in-frame clonotypes and omits some of them. The data hold around 2,000,000 clones, with 85% to 95% observed a single time. This TCR was sampled from a man between 18 and 29 years old in good health. The sequenced sample consisted of naive CD4+ T cells sorted from blood. Subset: CD45RA+ positively selected. The genes are TRBV7-2 and TRBJ2-5; D gene ambiguous. Written as DNA, the CDR3 is TGTGCCAGCAGCTTCCCCGGGGAGACCCAGTACTTC. This sequence encodes CASSFPGETQYF.